The rows below give T cell receptor beta chains drawn from one sample of a study of blood T cell repertoires in COVID-19. Assay used: immunoSEQ multiplex PCR; TCRdb lists only in-frame clones, some missing. Of around 250,000 clones listed, approximately 85% are singletons. Sequencing was carried out using peripheral blood. The source of these receptors is an elderly woman with COVID-19, enrolled during active disease. The conserved cysteine and the conserved F or W are not part of the CDR3 here.

TRBV18,TRBJ2-3,ASSPALVQRGGEDTQY
TRBV6-6,TRBJ1-5,ASRNQGAGPQH
TRBV3-1/TRBV3-2,TRBJ2-3,ASSPGGDTQY
TRBV6-5,TRBJ2-4,ASSSDRDNSQY
TRBV19,TRBJ1-5,ASSSWTPNQPQH
TRBV11-2,TRBJ1-5,ASSFVNGSQPQH
TRBV24-1,TRBJ1-2,ATSDFQGAGGYT
TRBV7-2,TRBJ1-4,ASSEQRTPNEKLF
TRBV15,TRBJ2-3,ATSRGLVDTQY
TRBV5-1,TRBJ1-1,ASSLDSMNTEAF
TRBV10-1,TRBJ1-1,ASSVRFSTEAF
TRBV5-1,TRBJ2-3,ASSLGWRAGTDTQY
TRBV12-3/TRBV12-4,TRBJ1-1,ASKGFTDTEAF
TRBV2,TRBJ1-6,ASSDTRNSPLH
TRBV6-5,TRBJ1-6,ATRTGEEYSPLH
TRBV6-5,TRBJ2-7,ASSCWGQGVDEQY
TRBV28,TRBJ2-5,ASRPVGGGILYQETQY
TRBV30,TRBJ2-2,AWNTGGRNTGELF
TRBV28,TRBJ1-6,ASNWGAPSSYNSPLH
TRBV28,TRBJ2-7,ASRKQGLRDEQY
TRBV21-1,TRBJ1-6,ASIRAPRRGSPLH
TRBV6-2/TRBV6-3,TRBJ1-1,ASSYAGQQKAF
TRBV10-3,TRBJ1-2,AISKVLDDRGSWGYT
TRBV14,TRBJ1-1,ASSPTGVGEAF
TRBV19,TRBJ2-1,ASRSRAGGSSSYNEQF
TRBV6-2/TRBV6-3,TRBJ2-7,ASSFYSGFYEQY
TRBV6-5,TRBJ1-2,ASSYYSDGGGYGYT
TRBV11-2,TRBJ2-5,ASSLAWQGKETQY
TRBV16,TRBJ1-2,ASSQFPLTDYT
TRBV6-5,TRBJ2-7,ASSYSMSGKAYEQY
TRBV9,TRBJ1-1,AKPRVSLWTEAF
TRBV25-1,TRBJ2-2,ASRGQGNTGELF
TRBV10-3,TRBJ1-2,AISETHLGGDYT
TRBV4-3,TRBJ2-1,ASSQSVSPIGLNEQF
TRBV6-5,TRBJ1-2,ASSRDWYGYT
TRBV19,TRBJ2-5,ASSNREPQETQY
TRBV6-5,TRBJ1-1,ASREGGDGEAF
TRBV7-2,TRBJ1-2,ASSLQGQGVGYT
TRBV3-1/TRBV3-2,TRBJ2-3,ASSLRGSSTDTQY
TRBV18,TRBJ1-6,ASSPPGTYNSPLH
TRBV3-1/TRBV3-2,TRBJ2-5,ASSQEERGWLGETQY
TRBV4-1,TRBJ2-1,ASSQDPAGSWNEQF
TRBV2,TRBJ2-7,ASERGGKREQY
TRBV19,TRBJ2-1,ASTSSGKGNEQF
TRBV2,TRBJ1-1,ASIPGVNTEAF
TRBV11-2,TRBJ1-2,ASSRQGAEGYT
TRBV6-5,TRBJ1-5,ASNERTSGGPQH
TRBV2,TRBJ1-2,ASRREGANYGYT
TRBV6-5,TRBJ1-2,ASSPRGSWYGYT
TRBV15,TRBJ1-6,ATSRDRSPSPLH
TRBV11-2,TRBJ1-4,ASSLDGRGANEKLF